A single sample gave rise to the 17 T cell receptor beta chains below, sequenced in a study of vaccination and CD4 T cells after COVID-19. Stated treatment: roughly nine-day PBMC culture with coronavirus spike peptide pools or control peptides (ViraFEST assay). The assay that was used to sequence DNA from cultured CD4+ T cells was the Oncomine TCR Beta short-read assay. TCRdb passed the PCR reads through MiXCR, listing each CDR3 protein once. Of 15,000 to 20,000 distinct CDR3 sequences listed, about 40% are singletons. Their antigens are not known. The sequencing input was CD4+ T cells from blood, cultured in vitro. All receptors derive from a human donor who had recovered from COVID-19.

The chain is built from TRBV25-1 and TRBJ2-3, with D possibly matching TRBD2 (5 bases). V was shortened by 3 bases and J by 3 bases, with 13 bases between the two germline ends. Germline CDR1 and CDR2: MGHDK and SYGVNS. The length of the CDR3 is 15 residues. Here the CDR3 DNA reads TGTGCCAGCAGTGAGGGCCGGGGTAGAACAGATACGCAGTATTTT. Protein sequence: CASSEGRGRTDTQYF.

This clonotype was found a few times. The rearrangement links TRBV21-1 to TRBJ2-7; TRBD2 reflects the table's D call only, with no check against the DNA. TRBV21-1 is a pseudogene segment. The CDR3 is made up of 16 amino acids. In nucleotides, the CDR3 is TGTGCCAGCAGCAAGGTGCGCAGGGCCTCCTCCTACGAGCAGTACTTC. This codes for CASSKVRRASSYEQYF.

This clonotype qualifies as medium-sized. V usage is TRBV7-8 and J usage is TRBJ2-5, with TRBD2 matching over 12 bases. This CDR3 has 15 amino acids. The J segment lost 5 bases and the V segment lost 5 bases, leaving 6 bases of the junction unmatched. The germline V gene has CDR1 SGHVS and CDR2 FQNEAQ. Here the CDR3 reads CASSVTSGSWETQYF. The CDR3 coding sequence is TGTGCCAGCAGCGTGACTAGCGGGAGTTGGGAGACCCAGTACTTC.

The sample holds a few counts of this clonotype. The V call is TRBV6-1, the J call TRBJ2-5; D is unresolved. The germline CDR1 and CDR2 sequences are MNHNS and SASEGT. The CDR3 length is 13 residues. The V end was cut by 3 bases, the J end by 4 bases, with 9 bases between. CDR3 nucleotide sequence: TGTGCCAGCAGTGACGTTGTGCGAGAGACCCAGTACTTC. Translation: CASSDVVRETQYF.

This clonotype was seen only a few times. This chain links TRBV7-8 with TRBJ2-7, with TRBD2 as a possible D gene (5 bases). The CDR3 has 15 amino acids. V was clipped by 2 bases and J by 4 bases, with 15 bases between them. The germline gives CDR1 SGHVS, CDR2 FQNEAQ. CDR3 sequence (DNA): TGTGCCAGCAGCTTAAGGCCTCTTACGGGGTACGAGCAGTACTTC. Its translation: CASSLRPLTGYEQYF.

The J gene is TRBJ1-1, the V gene TRBV27; D not certain. The CDR3 sequence is 17 residues long. V gave up 5 bases and J gave up 4 bases, with 23 bases separating them. Germline CDR1 is MNHEY and CDR2 is SMNVEV (reference sequence). CDR3 protein: CASSPEEGSHRSTEAFF. The CDR3 bases are TGTGCCAGCAGTCCCGAGGAAGGGAGCCATCGTTCCACTGAAGCTTTCTTT.

The V call is TRBV19, the J call TRBJ2-1; unclear D gene. CDR1 is LNHDA, CDR2 SQIVND, per germline (reference sequence). The CDR3 totals 14 residues. V lost 6 bases and J 3 bases, leaving 12 bases between the germline ends. The CDR3 here is CASSWLAGYNEQFF. CDR3 DNA: TGTGCCAGTAGCTGGTTAGCCGGCTACAATGAGCAGTTCTTC.

A few counts support this clonotype. The rearrangement joins TRBV19 to TRBJ2-5, with D uncertain. The CDR3 has 14 residues. Germline V gene data show CDR1 as LNHDA and CDR2 as SQIVND (reference sequence). Trimming stripped 6 bases from V and 1 base from J, with 12 bases between. The CDR3 sequence is CASRPGRLQETQYF. CDR3 DNA sequence: TGTGCCAGTAGGCCCGGACGGCTCCAAGAGACCCAGTACTTC.

The V gene is TRBV2, the J gene TRBJ2-7; 9 bases map to TRBD1. The CDR3 totals 14 residues. V lost 6 bases, J lost 1 base, and 4 bases stayed unmatched. Germline V lookup: CDR1 SNHLY, CDR2 FYNNEI. This chain's CDR3 is CASSRTGESYEQYF. CDR3 nucleotide sequence: TGTGCCAGCAGCCGGACAGGGGAGTCCTACGAGCAGTACTTC.

The chain is built from TRBV19 and TRBJ1-4; tentative D call: TRBD1 (6 bases). The CDR3 runs 13 residues. V shed 3 bases and J shed 5 bases, with 7 bases lying between them. Germline V gene data show CDR1 as LNHDA and CDR2 as SQIVND (reference sequence). In nucleotides, the CDR3 is TGTGCCAGTAGTATGGGGACAAATGAAAAACTGTTTTTT. Its protein is CASSMGTNEKLFF.

The table lists this clonotype with a few counts. This chain uses TRBV24-1 with TRBJ1-2; unclear D gene. This CDR3 contains 11 residues. Trimming removed 3 bases at V and 2 bases at J, with 0 bases between. In germline, CDR1 is KGHDR, CDR2 SFDVKD. The CDR3 here is CATSDNYGYTF. In DNA form, the CDR3 reads TGTGCCACCAGTGATAACTATGGCTACACCTTC.

J is TRBJ2-7 and V is TRBV24-1, with D hard to call. The germline V gene encodes CDR1 KGHDR and CDR2 SFDVKD. The CDR3 totals 13 residues. Between the trimmed V and J ends, which lost 0 bases and 8 bases, there was a span of 10 bases. DNA of the CDR3: TGTGCCACCAGTGATTTGGAGACTGGGAAGCAGTACTTC. Translating it yields CATSDLETGKQYF.

The table lists this clonotype with a few counts. The chain recombines TRBV24-1 with TRBJ2-2; D is uncertain. This CDR3 spans 13 amino acids. From germline, CDR1 is KGHDR and CDR2 SFDVKD. V shed 2 bases and J shed 4 bases, with 4 bases lying between them. This CDR3 is CATSDSPTGELFF. In DNA, the CDR3 is TGTGCCACCAGTGATTCCCCCACCGGGGAGCTGTTTTTT.

This clonotype is labeled as medium-sized. This chain connects TRBV10-3 to TRBJ2-7, with D perhaps TRBD1 or TRBD2 (6 bases each). The CDR3 consists of 14 residues. Germline CDR1 is ENHRY and CDR2 is SYGVKD. Trimming took off 2 bases at V and 5 bases at J, with 13 bases between the two ends. CDR3 bases: TGTGCCATCAGTGAGCAGGGGCCGGGAGACGAGCAGTACTTC. Protein sequence: CAISEQGPGDEQYF.

The sample holds one count of this clonotype. The chain uses TRBV11-2 and TRBJ1-5; 9 bases agree with TRBD1. The CDR3 length is 13 residues. CDR1 SGHAT and CDR2 FQNNGV come from the germline V gene. Germline trimming cut 5 bases from V and 6 bases from J; bases unmatched to any gene: 2. The CDR3 reads CASSQTGGQPQHF. CDR3 sequence (DNA): TGTGCCAGCAGCCAGACAGGGGGTCAGCCCCAGCATTTT.

The chain uses TRBV4-1 and TRBJ2-1; no reliable D call. Looked up from germline, CDR1 is MGHRA and CDR2 is YSYEKL. Trimming removed 3 bases at V and 0 bases at J, with 9 bases between. The CDR3 extends over 15 amino acids. The CDR3 DNA reads as TGCGCCAGCAGCCAGCTAGATAGCTCCTACAATGAGCAGTTCTTC. This codes for CASSQLDSSYNEQFF.

This clonotype was seen a handful of times. The rearrangement uses TRBV27 and TRBJ1-4; D may be TRBD1 (6 bases). This CDR3 is built from 14 residues. Deletions cut 3 bases from V and 7 bases from J, with 12 bases between. Germline CDR1 and CDR2: MNHEY and SMNVEV (reference sequence). CDR3 in amino acids: CASSFGGRGEKLFF. The DNA of the CDR3 is TGTGCCAGCAGTTTCGGGGGGCGGGGTGAAAAACTGTTTTTT.